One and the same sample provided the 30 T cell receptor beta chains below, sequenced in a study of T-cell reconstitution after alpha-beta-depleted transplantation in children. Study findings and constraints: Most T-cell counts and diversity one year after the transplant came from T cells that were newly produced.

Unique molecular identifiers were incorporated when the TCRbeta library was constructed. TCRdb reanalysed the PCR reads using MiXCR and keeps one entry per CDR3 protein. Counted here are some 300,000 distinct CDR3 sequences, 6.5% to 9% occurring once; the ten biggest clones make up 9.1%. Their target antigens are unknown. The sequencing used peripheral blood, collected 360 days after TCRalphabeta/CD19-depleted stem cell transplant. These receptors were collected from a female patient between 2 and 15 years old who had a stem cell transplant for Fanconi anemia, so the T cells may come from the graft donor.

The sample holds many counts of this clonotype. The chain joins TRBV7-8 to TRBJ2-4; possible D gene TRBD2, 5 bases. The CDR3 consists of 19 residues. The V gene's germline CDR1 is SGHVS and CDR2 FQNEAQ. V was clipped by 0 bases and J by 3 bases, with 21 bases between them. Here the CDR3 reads CASSLAGGGEWTLKNIQYF. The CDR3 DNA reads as TGTGCCAGCAGCTTAGCAGGAGGAGGAGAATGGACCCTCAAAAACATTCAGTACTTC.

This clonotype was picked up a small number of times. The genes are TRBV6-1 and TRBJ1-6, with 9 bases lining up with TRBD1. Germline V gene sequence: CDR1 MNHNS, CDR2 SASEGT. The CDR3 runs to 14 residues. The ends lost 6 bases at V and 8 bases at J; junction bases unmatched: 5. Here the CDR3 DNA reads TGTGCCAGCAGGGGGACAGGGAATTATTCACCCCTCCACTTT. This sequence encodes CASRGTGNYSPLHF.

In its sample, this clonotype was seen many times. CDR3 amino acids: CASSLVGVRKGGELFF. CDR3 nucleotide sequence: TGTGCCAGCAGTTTAGTCGGGGTGAGGAAAGGCGGGGAGCTGTTTTTT. The chain uses TRBV27 and TRBJ2-2; D is perhaps TRBD2 (5 bases). V was pared by 2 bases and J by 7 bases, with 17 bases between. This CDR3 region has 16 residues. Germline assignment: CDR1 MNHEY and CDR2 SMNVEV (reference sequence).

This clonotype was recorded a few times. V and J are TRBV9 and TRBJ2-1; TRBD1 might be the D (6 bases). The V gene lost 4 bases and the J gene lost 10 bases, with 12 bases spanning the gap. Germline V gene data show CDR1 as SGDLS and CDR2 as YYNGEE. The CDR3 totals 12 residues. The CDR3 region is CASSTTRGEQFF. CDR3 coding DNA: TGTGCCAGCAGCACAACTAGGGGGGAGCAGTTCTTC.

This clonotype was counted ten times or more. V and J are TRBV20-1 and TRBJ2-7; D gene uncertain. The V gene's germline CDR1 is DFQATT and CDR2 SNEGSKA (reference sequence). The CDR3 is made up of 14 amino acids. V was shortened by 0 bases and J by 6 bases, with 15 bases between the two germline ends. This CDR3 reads CSARDSSGSLEQYV. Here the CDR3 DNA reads TGCAGTGCTAGAGATAGTAGTGGCAGCCTCGAGCAGTACGTC.

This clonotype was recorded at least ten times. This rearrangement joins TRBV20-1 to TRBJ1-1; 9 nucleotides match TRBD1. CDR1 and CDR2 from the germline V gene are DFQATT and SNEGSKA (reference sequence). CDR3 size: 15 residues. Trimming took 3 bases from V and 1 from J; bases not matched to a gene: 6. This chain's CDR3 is CSASGQGTSNTEAFF. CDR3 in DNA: TGCAGTGCTAGTGGACAGGGGACATCGAACACTGAAGCTTTCTTT.

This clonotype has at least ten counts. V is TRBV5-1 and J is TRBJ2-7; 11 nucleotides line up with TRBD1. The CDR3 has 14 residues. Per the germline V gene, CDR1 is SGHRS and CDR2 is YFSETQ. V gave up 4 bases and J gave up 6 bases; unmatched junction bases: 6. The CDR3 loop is CASSPGTGGFEQYF. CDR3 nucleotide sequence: TGCGCCAGCAGCCCCGGGACAGGGGGATTCGAGCAGTACTTC. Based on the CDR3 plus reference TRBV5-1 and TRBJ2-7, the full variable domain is KAGVTQTPRYLIKTRGQQVTLSCSPISGHRSVSWYQQTPGQGLQFLFEYFSETQRNKGNFPGRFSGRQFSNSRSEMNVSTLELGDSALYLCASSPGTGGFEQYFGPGTRLTVT.

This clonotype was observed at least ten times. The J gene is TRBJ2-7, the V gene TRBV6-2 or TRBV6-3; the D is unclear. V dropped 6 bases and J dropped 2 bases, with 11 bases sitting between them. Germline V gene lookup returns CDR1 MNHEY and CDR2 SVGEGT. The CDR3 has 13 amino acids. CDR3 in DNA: TGTGCCAGCAGCCCAGGACGGGCCTACGAGCAGTACTTC. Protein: CASSPGRAYEQYF.

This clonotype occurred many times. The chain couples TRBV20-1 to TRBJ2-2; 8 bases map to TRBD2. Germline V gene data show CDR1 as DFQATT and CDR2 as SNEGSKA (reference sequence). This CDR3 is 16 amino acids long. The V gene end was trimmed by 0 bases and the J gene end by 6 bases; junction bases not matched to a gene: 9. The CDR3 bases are TGCAGTGCTAGAGATTCCCCCGGGGGGGCCGCCGGGGAGCTGTTTTTT. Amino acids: CSARDSPGGAAGELFF.

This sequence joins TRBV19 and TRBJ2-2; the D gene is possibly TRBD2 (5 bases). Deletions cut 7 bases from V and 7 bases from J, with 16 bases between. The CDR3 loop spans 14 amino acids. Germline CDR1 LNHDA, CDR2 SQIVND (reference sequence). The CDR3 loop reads CASTSRTQNGELFF. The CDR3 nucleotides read TGTGCCAGTACCTCCCGGACTCAGAACGGGGAGCTGTTTTTT. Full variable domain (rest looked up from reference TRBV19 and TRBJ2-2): DGGITQSPKYLFRKEGQNVTLSCEQNLNHDAMYWYRQDPGQGLRLIYYSQIVNDFQKGDIAEGYSVSREKKESFPLTVTSAQKNPTAFYLCASTSRTQNGELFFGEGSRLTVL.

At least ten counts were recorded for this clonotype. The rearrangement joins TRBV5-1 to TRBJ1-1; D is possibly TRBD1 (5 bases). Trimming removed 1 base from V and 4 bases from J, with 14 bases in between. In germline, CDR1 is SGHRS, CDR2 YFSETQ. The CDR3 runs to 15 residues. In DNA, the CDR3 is TGCGCCAGCAGCTTGTTGGGGGGTTCAGGCACTGAAGCTTTCTTT. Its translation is CASSLLGGSGTEAFF.

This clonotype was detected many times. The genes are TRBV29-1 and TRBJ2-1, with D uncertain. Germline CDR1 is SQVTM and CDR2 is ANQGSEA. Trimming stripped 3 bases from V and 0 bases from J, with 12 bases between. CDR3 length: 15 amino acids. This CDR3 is CSVDTTLSSYNEQFF. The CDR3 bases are TGCAGCGTTGACACAACCCTAAGCTCCTACAATGAGCAGTTCTTC.

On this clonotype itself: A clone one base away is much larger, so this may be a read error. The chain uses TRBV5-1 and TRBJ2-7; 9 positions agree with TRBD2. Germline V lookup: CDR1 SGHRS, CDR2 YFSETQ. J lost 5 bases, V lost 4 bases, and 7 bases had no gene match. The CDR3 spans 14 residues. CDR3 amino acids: CASSRLAAFHEQYF. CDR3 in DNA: TGCGCCAGCAGCAGACTAGCGGCTTTTCACGAGCAGTACTTC.

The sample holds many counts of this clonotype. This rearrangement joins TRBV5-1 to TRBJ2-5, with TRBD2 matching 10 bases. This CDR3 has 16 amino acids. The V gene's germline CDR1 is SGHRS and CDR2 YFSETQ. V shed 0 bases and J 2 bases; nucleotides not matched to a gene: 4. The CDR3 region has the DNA TGCGCCAGCAGCTTGGTCCCTAGCGGGGGTCAAGAGACCCAGTACTTC. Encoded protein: CASSLVPSGGQETQYF.

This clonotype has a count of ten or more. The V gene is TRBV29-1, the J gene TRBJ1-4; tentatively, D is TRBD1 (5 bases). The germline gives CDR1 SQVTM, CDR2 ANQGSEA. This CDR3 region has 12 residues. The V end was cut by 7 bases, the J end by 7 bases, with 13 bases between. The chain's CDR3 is CSGFGGGEKLFF. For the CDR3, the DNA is TGCAGCGGTTTCGGGGGTGGTGAAAAACTGTTTTTT.

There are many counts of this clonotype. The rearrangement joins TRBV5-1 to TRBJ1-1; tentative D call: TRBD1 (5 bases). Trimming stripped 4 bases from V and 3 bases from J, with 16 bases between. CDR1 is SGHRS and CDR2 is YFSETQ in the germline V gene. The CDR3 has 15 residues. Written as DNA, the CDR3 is TGCGCCAGCAGCAATATACCAGGGACGGACACTGAAGCTTTCTTT. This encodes CASSNIPGTDTEAFF.

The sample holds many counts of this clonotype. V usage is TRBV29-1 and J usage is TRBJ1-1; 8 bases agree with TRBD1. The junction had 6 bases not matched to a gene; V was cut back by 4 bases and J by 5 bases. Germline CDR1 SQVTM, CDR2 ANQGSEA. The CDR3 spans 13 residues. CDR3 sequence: CSVVRQGATEAFF. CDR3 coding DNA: TGCAGCGTTGTGCGGCAGGGGGCAACTGAAGCTTTCTTT. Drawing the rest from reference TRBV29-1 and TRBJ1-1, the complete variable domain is SAVISQKPSRDICQRGTSLTIQCQVDSQVTMMFWYRQQPGQSLTLIATANQGSEATYESGFVIDKFPISRPNLTFSTLTVSNMSPEDSSIYLCSVVRQGATEAFFGQGTRLTVV.

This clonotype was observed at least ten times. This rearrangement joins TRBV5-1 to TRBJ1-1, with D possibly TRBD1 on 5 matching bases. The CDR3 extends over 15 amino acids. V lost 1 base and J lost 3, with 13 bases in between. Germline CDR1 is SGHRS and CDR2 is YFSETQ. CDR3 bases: TGCGCCAGCAGCTTGCTCGGCAGGGCCGACACTGAAGCTTTCTTT. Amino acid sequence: CASSLLGRADTEAFF. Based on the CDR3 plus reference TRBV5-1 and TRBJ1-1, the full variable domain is KAGVTQTPRYLIKTRGQQVTLSCSPISGHRSVSWYQQTPGQGLQFLFEYFSETQRNKGNFPGRFSGRQFSNSRSEMNVSTLELGDSALYLCASSLLGRADTEAFFGQGTRLTVV.

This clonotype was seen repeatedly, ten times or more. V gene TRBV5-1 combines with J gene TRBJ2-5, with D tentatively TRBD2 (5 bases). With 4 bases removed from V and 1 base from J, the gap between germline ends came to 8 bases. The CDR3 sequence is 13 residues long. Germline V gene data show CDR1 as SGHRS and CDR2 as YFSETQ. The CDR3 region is CASSEGFQETQYF. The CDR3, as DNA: TGCGCCAGCAGCGAGGGATTCCAAGAGACCCAGTACTTC.

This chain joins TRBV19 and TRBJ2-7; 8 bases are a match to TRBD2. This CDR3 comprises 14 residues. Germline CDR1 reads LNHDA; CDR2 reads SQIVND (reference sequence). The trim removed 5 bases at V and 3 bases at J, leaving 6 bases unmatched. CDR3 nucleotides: TGTGCCAGTAGTTTGCGGGGGGCTGTCTACGAGCAGTACTTC. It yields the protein CASSLRGAVYEQYF.

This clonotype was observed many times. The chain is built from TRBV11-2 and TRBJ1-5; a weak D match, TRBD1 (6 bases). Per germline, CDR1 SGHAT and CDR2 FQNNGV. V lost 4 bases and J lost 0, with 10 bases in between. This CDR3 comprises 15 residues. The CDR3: CASSSGTLSNQPQHF. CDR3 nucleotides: TGTGCCAGCAGCTCAGGGACACTTAGCAATCAGCCCCAGCATTTT.

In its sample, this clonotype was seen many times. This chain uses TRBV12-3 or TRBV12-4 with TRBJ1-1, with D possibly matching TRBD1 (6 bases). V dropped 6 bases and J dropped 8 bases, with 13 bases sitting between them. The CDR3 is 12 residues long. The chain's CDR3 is CASRASGQEAFF. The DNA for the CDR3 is TGTGCCAGCAGGGCCAGCGGACAGGAAGCTTTCTTT.

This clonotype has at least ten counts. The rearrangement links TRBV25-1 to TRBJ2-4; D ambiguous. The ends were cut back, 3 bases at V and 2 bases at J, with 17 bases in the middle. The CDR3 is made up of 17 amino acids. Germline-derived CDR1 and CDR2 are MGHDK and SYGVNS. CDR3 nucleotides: TGTGCCAGCAGTGATGGTAGGGAAGGGTGGTCCAAAAACATTCAGTACTTC. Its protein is CASSDGREGWSKNIQYF. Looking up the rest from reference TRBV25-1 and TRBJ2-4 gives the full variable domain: EADIYQTPRYLVIGTGKKITLECSQTMGHDKMYWYQQDPGMELHLIHYSYGVNSTEKGDLSSESTVSRIRTEHFPLTLESARPSHTSQYLCASSDGREGWSKNIQYFGAGTRLSVL.

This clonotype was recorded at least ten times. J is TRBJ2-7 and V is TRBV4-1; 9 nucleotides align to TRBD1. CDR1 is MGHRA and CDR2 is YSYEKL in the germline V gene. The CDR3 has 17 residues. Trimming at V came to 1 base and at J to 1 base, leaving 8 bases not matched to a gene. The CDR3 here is CASSQVLIGTGSYEQYF. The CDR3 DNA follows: TGCGCCAGCAGCCAAGTTCTTATTGGGACAGGGTCCTACGAGCAGTACTTC.

The CDR3 bases are TGTGCCAGCAGCTTCCCTCGGACTAGTGGGACGGGGGAGCAGTTCTTC. Translating it yields CASSFPRTSGTGEQFF. V and J are TRBV7-2 and TRBJ2-1, with 7 bases that match TRBD2. Germline CDR1 SGHTA, CDR2 FQGNSA. This CDR3 region has 16 residues. V was pared by 3 bases and J by 10 bases, with 15 bases of the junction left unmatched.

The DNA for the CDR3 is TGCGCCAGCAGCCAAGCCTGGACAGATACGCAGTATTTT. Translated, it gives CASSQAWTDTQYF. The chain links TRBV4-3 to TRBJ2-3; unclear D gene. Germline V gives CDR1 LGHNA, CDR2 YSLEER. The V end was cut by 1 base, the J end by 3 bases, with 5 bases between. This CDR3 has 13 residues.

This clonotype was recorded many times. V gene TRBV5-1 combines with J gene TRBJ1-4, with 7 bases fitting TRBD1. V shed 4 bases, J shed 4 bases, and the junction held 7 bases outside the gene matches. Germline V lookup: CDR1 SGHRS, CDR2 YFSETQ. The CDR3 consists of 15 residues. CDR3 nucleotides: TGCGCCAGCAGCCCGGGACAGCCTTTTAATGAAAAACTGTTTTTT. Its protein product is CASSPGQPFNEKLFF.

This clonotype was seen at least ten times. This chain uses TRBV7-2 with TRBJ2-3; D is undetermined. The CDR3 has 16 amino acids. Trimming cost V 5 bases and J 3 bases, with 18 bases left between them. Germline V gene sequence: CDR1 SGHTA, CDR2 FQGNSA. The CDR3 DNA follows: TGTGCCAGCAGCCGATCTCCGTCGGGTTGGACAGATACGCAGTATTTT. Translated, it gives CASSRSPSGWTDTQYF.

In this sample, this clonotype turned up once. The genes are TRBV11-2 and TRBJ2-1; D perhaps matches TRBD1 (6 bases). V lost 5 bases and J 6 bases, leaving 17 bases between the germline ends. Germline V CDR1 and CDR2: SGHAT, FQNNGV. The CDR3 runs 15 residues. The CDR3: CASSQRRGRGNEQFF. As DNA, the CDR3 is TGTGCCAGCAGCCAGCGCAGGGGAAGGGGCAATGAGCAGTTCTTC.

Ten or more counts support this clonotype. As DNA, the CDR3 is TGTGCCAGCAGTTTAGCCGGGACAGGGGCCTACGAGCAGTACGTC. This translates into CASSLAGTGAYEQYV. This chain connects TRBV12-3 or TRBV12-4 to TRBJ2-7, with 10 bases identical to TRBD1. This CDR3 contains 15 residues. Trimming took 0 bases from V and 2 from J; bases not matched to a gene: 1.